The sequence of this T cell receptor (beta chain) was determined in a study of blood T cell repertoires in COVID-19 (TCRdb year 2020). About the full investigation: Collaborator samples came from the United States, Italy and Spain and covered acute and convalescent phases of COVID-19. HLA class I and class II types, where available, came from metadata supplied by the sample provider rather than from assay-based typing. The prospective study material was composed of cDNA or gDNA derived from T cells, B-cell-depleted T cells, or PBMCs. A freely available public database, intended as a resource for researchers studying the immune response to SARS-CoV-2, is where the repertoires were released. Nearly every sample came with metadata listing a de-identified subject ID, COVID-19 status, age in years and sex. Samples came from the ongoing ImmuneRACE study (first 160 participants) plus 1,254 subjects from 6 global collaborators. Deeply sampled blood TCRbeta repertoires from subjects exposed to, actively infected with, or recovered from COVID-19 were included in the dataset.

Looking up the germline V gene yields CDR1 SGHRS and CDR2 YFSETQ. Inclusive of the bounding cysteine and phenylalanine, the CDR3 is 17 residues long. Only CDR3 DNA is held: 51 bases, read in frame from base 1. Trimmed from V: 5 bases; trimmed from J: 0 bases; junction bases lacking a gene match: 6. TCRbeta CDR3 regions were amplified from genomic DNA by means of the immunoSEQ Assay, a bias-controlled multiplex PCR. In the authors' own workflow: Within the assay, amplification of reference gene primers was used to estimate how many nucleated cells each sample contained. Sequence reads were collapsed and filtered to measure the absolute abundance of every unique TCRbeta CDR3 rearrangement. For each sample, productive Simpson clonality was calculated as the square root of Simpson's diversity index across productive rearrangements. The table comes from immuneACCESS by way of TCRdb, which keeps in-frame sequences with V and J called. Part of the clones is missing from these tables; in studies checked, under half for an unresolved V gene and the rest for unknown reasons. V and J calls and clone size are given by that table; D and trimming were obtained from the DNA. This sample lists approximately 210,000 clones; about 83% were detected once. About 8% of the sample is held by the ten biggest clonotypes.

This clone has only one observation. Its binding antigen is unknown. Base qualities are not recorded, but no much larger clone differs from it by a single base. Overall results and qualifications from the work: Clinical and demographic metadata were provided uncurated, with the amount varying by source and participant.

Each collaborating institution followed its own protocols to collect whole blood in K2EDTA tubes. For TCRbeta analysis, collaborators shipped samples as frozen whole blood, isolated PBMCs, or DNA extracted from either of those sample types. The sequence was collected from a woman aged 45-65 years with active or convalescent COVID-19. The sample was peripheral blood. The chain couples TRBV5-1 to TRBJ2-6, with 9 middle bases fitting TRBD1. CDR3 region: CASRRGQGVSGANVLTF. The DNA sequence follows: TGCGCCAGCAGACGGGGACAGGGCGTCTCTGGGGCCAACGTCCTGACTTTC. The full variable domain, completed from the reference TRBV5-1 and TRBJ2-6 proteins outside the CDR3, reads KAGVTQTPRYLIKTRGQQVTLSCSPISGHRSVSWYQQTPGQGLQFLFEYFSETQRNKGNFPGRFSGRQFSNSRSEMNVSTLELGDSALYLCASRRGQGVSGANVLTFGAGSRLTVL.